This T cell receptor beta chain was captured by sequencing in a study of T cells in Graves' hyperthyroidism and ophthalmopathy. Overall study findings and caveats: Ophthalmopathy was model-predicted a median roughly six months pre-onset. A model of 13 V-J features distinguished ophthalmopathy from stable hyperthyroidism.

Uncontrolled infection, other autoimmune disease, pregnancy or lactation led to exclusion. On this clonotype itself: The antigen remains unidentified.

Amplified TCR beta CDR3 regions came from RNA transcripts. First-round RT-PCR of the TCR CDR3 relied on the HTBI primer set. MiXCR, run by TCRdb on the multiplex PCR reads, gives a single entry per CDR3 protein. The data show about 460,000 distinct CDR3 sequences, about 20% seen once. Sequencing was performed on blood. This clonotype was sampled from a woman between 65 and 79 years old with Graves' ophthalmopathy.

The CDR3 here is CASSRGGSDTEAFF. CDR3 coding DNA: TGCGCCAGCAGTCGGGGGGGTTCGGACACTGAAGCTTTCTTT. The rearrangement links TRBV5-1 to TRBJ1-1; TRBD1 might be the D (5 bases). The CDR3 length is 14 residues. Germline loops: CDR1 SGHRS, CDR2 YFSETQ. V was shortened by 5 bases and J by 3 bases, with 14 bases between the two germline ends.